This passage covers 15 T cell receptor beta chains from one sample sequenced in a study of shared clonotypes between healthy human individuals. TCRdb's table, derived via immunoSEQ multiplex PCR, lists solely in-frame clones and lacks some. The table records about 1.9 million clones, approximately 92% of them present only once. Naive CD8 cells lacked CD45RO, underwent positive selection for CCR7 and left out terminally differentiated effector memory CD45RA+ cells. The sequencing sample was made of naive CD8+ T cells from PBMCs. Receptors were obtained from a man aged 18 to 29 in good health. Some clones in this sample may be carry-over from other donors' samples.

This clone was observed once. The chain recombines TRBV7-9 with TRBJ1-4; tentative D call: TRBD1 (5 bases). CDR3 length equals 12 residues. Trimming removed 11 bases from V and 8 bases from J, with 15 bases in between. In germline, CDR1 is SEHNR, CDR2 FQNEAQ (reference sequence). This CDR3 is CAEQGAEEKLFF. The CDR3 DNA sequence: TGTGCCGAACAAGGGGCTGAGGAAAAACTGTTTTTT.

The rearrangement links TRBV27 to TRBJ2-1, with 8 nucleotides matching TRBD2. The germline CDR1 and CDR2 sequences are MNHEY and SMNVEV (reference sequence). The CDR3 runs 14 residues. Trimming at V came to 10 bases and at J to 7 bases, leaving 12 bases not matched to a gene. The CDR3 nucleotides are TGTGCCACCCTAACTAGCGGATGGAGTAATGAGCAGTTCTTC. Translation: CATLTSGWSNEQFF.

CDR3 loop: CASRGPRQTGEQNYGYTF. CDR3 nucleotides: TGTGCCAGCCGCGGGCCCCGGCAGACAGGGGAACAAAACTATGGCTACACCTTC. The chain couples TRBV28 to TRBJ1-2; 8 bases fit TRBD1. Germline CDR1 reads MDHEN; CDR2 reads SYDVKM. CDR3 length equals 18 residues. V lost 8 bases to trimming and J lost 2 bases; unmatched junction nucleotides: 19.

The chain joins TRBV7-8 to TRBJ2-7; D is unclear. The V and J ends lost 5 bases and 0 bases respectively, with 14 bases between them. The CDR3 is 15 amino acids. CDR1 is SGHVS, CDR2 FQNEAQ, per germline. CDR3 DNA sequence: TGTGCCAGCAGCCCCTCGGCAGGAAGCTCCTACGAGCAGTACTTC. Its protein product is CASSPSAGSSYEQYF. Full variable domain (outside the CDR3, taken from reference TRBV7-8 and TRBJ2-7): GAGVSQSPRYKVAKRGQDVALRCDPISGHVSLFWYQQALGQGPEFLTYFQNEAQLDKSGLPSDRFFAERPEGSVSTLKIQRTQQEDSAVYLCASSPSAGSSYEQYFGPGTRLTVT.

The genes are TRBV28 and TRBJ2-7; unclear D gene. Germline CDR1 MDHEN, CDR2 SYDVKM. The CDR3 loop spans 13 amino acids. Between the trimmed V and J ends, which lost 7 bases and 0 bases, there was a span of 10 bases. The CDR3 loop is CASTTASSYEQYF. CDR3 sequence (DNA): TGTGCCAGCACGACGGCGAGCTCCTACGAGCAGTACTTC.

This sequence joins TRBV27 and TRBJ2-2; possible D gene TRBD1, 6 bases. The V and J ends lost 1 base and 4 bases respectively, with 19 bases between them. There are 18 residues in the CDR3. CDR1 MNHEY and CDR2 SMNVEV come from the germline V gene (reference sequence). This CDR3 is CASSLYPGAHLGTGELFF. CDR3 bases: TGTGCCAGCAGTTTATACCCAGGGGCCCACCTCGGCACCGGGGAGCTGTTTTTT.

The chain has TRBV9 and TRBJ2-3; 7 nucleotides line up with TRBD1. This CDR3 spans 15 amino acids. Germline loops: CDR1 SGDLS, CDR2 YYNGEE. Trimming removed 3 bases from V and 3 bases from J; junction bases left unmatched: 7. CDR3 nucleotide sequence: TGTGCCAGCAGCGACCGGGGACAGAGGACAGATACGCAGTATTTT. Translation gives CASSDRGQRTDTQYF.

This rearrangement joins TRBV7-3 to TRBJ2-3; no firm D call. The V gene lost 6 bases and the J gene lost 5 bases, with 12 bases spanning the gap. This CDR3 spans 13 amino acids. Germline CDR1 reads SGHTA; CDR2 reads FQGTGA. The CDR3 sequence: CASSWASLDTQYF. The CDR3 nucleotides read TGTGCCAGCAGTTGGGCCAGCCTAGATACGCAGTATTTT.

The rearrangement links TRBV27 to TRBJ2-7; no reliable D call. Trimming removed 4 bases from V and 6 bases from J, with 13 bases in between. The CDR3 extends over 13 amino acids. CDR1 is MNHEY, CDR2 SMNVEV, per germline (reference sequence). The CDR3, as DNA: TGTGCCAGCAGTTCCAATACAGTCAGCGAGCAGTACTTC. Protein: CASSSNTVSEQYF.

This rearrangement joins TRBV28 to TRBJ1-2; a weak D match, TRBD1 (5 bases). The CDR3 is 15 residues long. Germline V lookup: CDR1 MDHEN, CDR2 SYDVKM. V lost 10 bases, J lost 2 bases, and 20 bases lay in between. DNA of the CDR3: TGTGCCACCAACCCGACCCATGGGGGGAACTATGGCTACACCTTC. Protein sequence: CATNPTHGGNYGYTF.

The chain couples TRBV7-9 to TRBJ1-2; TRBD1 aligns across 7 bases. This CDR3 contains 16 residues. The V segment lost 1 base and the J segment 0 bases; nucleotides outside the gene matches: 5. The germline V gene encodes CDR1 SEHNR and CDR2 FQNEAQ (reference sequence). The CDR3 region is CASSLGRGTANYGYTF. CDR3 DNA: TGTGCCAGCAGCTTAGGTCGTGGGACAGCTAACTATGGCTACACCTTC.

The rearrangement joins TRBV7-9 to TRBJ2-1, with TRBD2 matching over 7 bases. Unmatched junction bases numbered 13, after V lost 5 bases and J lost 3 bases. Germline lookup yields CDR1 SEHNR and CDR2 FQNEAQ (reference sequence). The CDR3 covers 17 residues. CDR3 bases: TGTGCCAGCAGCACCCAACGGGCGGGAGCTATCTACAATGAGCAGTTCTTC. Translation: CASSTQRAGAIYNEQFF. Together with reference TRBV7-9 and TRBJ2-1, the CDR3 gives the full variable domain: DTGVSQNPRHKITKRGQNVTFRCDPISEHNRLYWYRQTLGQGPEFLTYFQNEAQLEKSRLLSDRFSAERPKGSFSTLEIQRTEQGDSAMYLCASSTQRAGAIYNEQFFGPGTRLTVL.

The rearrangement uses TRBV27 and TRBJ2-3, with D unclear. Germline V gene lookup returns CDR1 MNHEY and CDR2 SMNVEV (reference sequence). The CDR3 has 15 amino acids. Trimming stripped 3 bases from V and 3 bases from J, with 13 bases between. For the CDR3, the DNA is TGTGCCAGCAGTTTCAAGACTCCACTGACAGATACGCAGTATTTT. Protein: CASSFKTPLTDTQYF.

The chain carries TRBV7-9 and TRBJ2-3; possible D gene TRBD2, 5 bases. The CDR3 covers 15 residues. Trimming shortened V by 11 bases and J by 2 bases, and 20 bases separated the two germline ends. Looked up from germline, CDR1 is SEHNR and CDR2 is FQNEAQ (reference sequence). CDR3: CAVLQSSPVTDTQYF. CDR3 sequence (DNA): TGTGCCGTACTACAGTCTAGCCCAGTCACAGATACGCAGTATTTT.

This chain links TRBV7-9 with TRBJ2-6; no definite D call. Trimming stripped 10 bases from V and 1 base from J, with 8 bases between. The CDR3 contains 13 residues. Germline CDR1 and CDR2: SEHNR and FQNEAQ (reference sequence). CDR3 bases: TGTGCCACCTTCGGGTCTGGGGCCAACGTCCTGACTTTC. It translates to CATFGSGANVLTF. The variable domain in full, completed from reference TRBV7-9 and TRBJ2-6, reads DTGVSQNPRHKITKRGQNVTFRCDPISEHNRLYWYRQTLGQGPEFLTYFQNEAQLEKSRLLSDRFSAERPKGSFSTLEIQRTEQGDSAMYLCATFGSGANVLTFGAGSRLTVL.